The 21 T cell receptor beta chains below were found in one sample sequenced in a study of blood T cell repertoires in COVID-19. TCRdb's copy holds only in-frame clones and misses some; the assay was immunoSEQ multiplex PCR. The sample shows some 72,000 clones, about 89% of them seen only once. Material for sequencing was peripheral blood. The source of these receptors is a man aged 55 to 69 with acute or convalescent COVID-19.

The rearrangement uses TRBV2 and TRBJ2-7, with D possibly matching TRBD1 (6 bases). Trimming took off 1 base at V and 3 bases at J, with 13 bases between the two ends. The CDR3 loop spans 15 amino acids. The germline CDR1 and CDR2 sequences are SNHLY and FYNNEI. The CDR3 region is CASSEGGPQGYEQYF. In DNA form, the CDR3 reads TGTGCCAGCAGTGAAGGGGGGCCCCAAGGCTACGAGCAGTACTTC. The variable domain in full, completed from reference TRBV2 and TRBJ2-7, reads EPEVTQTPSHQVTQMGQEVILRCVPISNHLYFYWYRQILGQKVEFLVSFYNNEISEKSEIFDDQFSVERPDGSNFTLKIRSTKLEDSAMYFCASSEGGPQGYEQYFGPGTRLTVT.

The genes are TRBV9 and TRBJ1-1; D unclear. Trimming removed 3 bases from V and 1 base from J, with 7 bases in between. The CDR3 is 13 residues long. CDR1 and CDR2 (germline): SGDLS, YYNGEE. The CDR3 loop reads CASSDSPNTEAFF. In DNA, the CDR3 is TGTGCCAGCAGCGACAGCCCGAACACTGAAGCTTTCTTT.

The rearrangement links TRBV19 to TRBJ2-6, with 7 bases identical to TRBD1. The germline CDR1 and CDR2 sequences are LNHDA and SQIVND (reference sequence). Trimming removed 0 bases from V and 0 bases from J; junction bases left unmatched: 11. CDR3 length: 20 amino acids. The CDR3 nucleotides are TGTGCCAGTAGTATAGATTCGTGGACAGGTTCGATCTCTGGGGCCAACGTCCTGACTTTC. It specifies CASSIDSWTGSISGANVLTF.

The chain joins TRBV14 to TRBJ2-3; the match to TRBD2 covers 7 bases. This CDR3 spans 18 amino acids. The ends lost 3 bases at V and 5 bases at J; junction bases unmatched: 17. Germline V CDR1 and CDR2: SGHDN, FVKESK. The chain's CDR3 is CASSQPSASGLLGDTQYF. The CDR3 nucleotides are TGTGCCAGCAGCCAGCCCTCCGCTAGCGGTCTCCTCGGAGATACGCAGTATTTT.

This chain uses TRBV19 with TRBJ1-1; TRBD1 aligns across 10 bases. The junction had 6 bases not matched to a gene; V was cut back by 4 bases and J by 1 base. Germline-derived CDR1 and CDR2 are LNHDA and SQIVND (reference sequence). The CDR3 covers 16 residues. The chain's CDR3 is CASSNLGQGKNTEAFF. In nucleotides, the CDR3 is TGTGCCAGTAGTAACCTGGGACAGGGGAAGAACACTGAAGCTTTCTTT.

The chain employs TRBV4-2 and TRBJ1-4; D might be TRBD1 (6 bases). This CDR3 comprises 13 residues. Trimming shortened V by 4 bases and J by 5 bases, and 8 bases separated the two germline ends. Germline assignment: CDR1 LGHNA and CDR2 YNFKEQ. CDR3 loop: CASSRQVNEKLFF. The CDR3 region has the DNA TGTGCCAGCAGCCGACAGGTGAATGAAAAACTGTTTTTT.

The V call is TRBV5-3, the J call TRBJ1-2; the match to TRBD1 covers 9 bases. TRBV5-3 has ORF status, its function being uncertain. This CDR3 is 14 amino acids long. J was trimmed by 4 bases and V by 9 bases; bases with no gene match: 10. The CDR3 coding sequence is TGTGCCATCGTTCGACAGGGGGTGGCCTATGGCTACACCTTC. It specifies CAIVRQGVAYGYTF.

This clone was picked up one time. The V gene is TRBV9, the J gene TRBJ2-7; TRBD2 agrees at 8 bases. This CDR3 spans 14 amino acids. With 3 bases clipped from V and 2 bases from J, the junction kept 4 bases outside the gene matches. The germline CDR1 and CDR2 sequences are SGDLS and YYNGEE. Written as DNA, the CDR3 is TGTGCCAGCAGCGCCGGGACTAGAGCCTACGAGCAGTACTTC. Amino acid sequence: CASSAGTRAYEQYF.

This sequence joins TRBV27 and TRBJ1-1; 7 bases are a match to TRBD1. Germline V gene data show CDR1 as MNHEY and CDR2 as SMNVEV (reference sequence). V shed 8 bases, J shed 11 bases, and the junction held 8 bases outside the gene matches. CDR3 length: 11 amino acids. This chain's CDR3 is CASGLNRGAFF. Here the CDR3 DNA reads TGTGCCAGCGGATTGAACAGGGGTGCTTTCTTT.

V gene TRBV7-8 combines with J gene TRBJ2-7; 7 nucleotides agree with TRBD1. V gave up 1 base and J gave up 2 bases; unmatched junction bases: 2. The CDR3 runs 14 residues. Germline V lookup: CDR1 SGHVS, CDR2 FQNEAQ. This chain's CDR3 is CASSLETGTYEQYF. The CDR3 DNA is TGTGCCAGCAGCTTAGAGACAGGGACCTACGAGCAGTACTTC.

This clone was seen once. The rearrangement links TRBV19 to TRBJ1-1, with D possibly matching TRBD1 (5 bases). V was pared by 3 bases and J by 1 base, with 9 bases between. The germline V gene encodes CDR1 LNHDA and CDR2 SQIVND (reference sequence). This CDR3 has 14 residues. The CDR3 bases are TGTGCCAGTAGTATGGCGACAGAGAACACTGAAGCTTTCTTT. This codes for CASSMATENTEAFF.

This rearrangement joins TRBV5-1 to TRBJ2-5; maybe TRBD2 (6 bases). Germline V gene data show CDR1 as SGHRS and CDR2 as YFSETQ. The CDR3 runs to 13 residues. V was cut by 0 bases and J by 5 bases, with 8 bases left in between. The CDR3 is CASSLGTTETQYF. The CDR3 DNA follows: TGCGCCAGCAGCTTGGGGACTACCGAGACCCAGTACTTC. The full variable domain, with the rest looked up from reference TRBV5-1 and TRBJ2-5, is KAGVTQTPRYLIKTRGQQVTLSCSPISGHRSVSWYQQTPGQGLQFLFEYFSETQRNKGNFPGRFSGRQFSNSRSEMNVSTLELGDSALYLCASSLGTTETQYFGPGTRLLVL.

The V and J genes are TRBV5-1 and TRBJ2-2; 7 bases line up with TRBD1. Germline CDR1 is SGHRS and CDR2 is YFSETQ. Trimming removed 0 bases from V and 4 bases from J; junction bases left unmatched: 9. The CDR3 covers 17 residues. CDR3 sequence: CASSLVSSGQRTGELFF. CDR3 DNA sequence: TGCGCCAGCAGCTTGGTATCTTCGGGACAGCGCACCGGGGAGCTGTTTTTT. Complete variable domain (other parts from reference TRBV5-1 and TRBJ2-2): KAGVTQTPRYLIKTRGQQVTLSCSPISGHRSVSWYQQTPGQGLQFLFEYFSETQRNKGNFPGRFSGRQFSNSRSEMNVSTLELGDSALYLCASSLVSSGQRTGELFFGEGSRLTVL.

This clone was found a few times. An end of the junction does not agree with germline; a read error may underlie this. The chain is built from TRBV6-1 and TRBJ1-2, with 10 nucleotides matching TRBD1. Germline CDR1 reads MNHNS; CDR2 reads SASEGT. The CDR3 is 16 residues long. Written as DNA, the CDR3 is TGTGCCAGCAGAGAAGACCCGGGACAGGGGCACTATGGCTACACCTTC. It specifies CASREDPGQGHYGYTF.

The chain couples TRBV4-1 to TRBJ1-1; D remains unclear. This CDR3 comprises 15 residues. The germline V gene encodes CDR1 MGHRA and CDR2 YSYEKL. The V end was cut by 0 bases, the J end by 1 base, with 9 bases between. The CDR3 region is CASSQEPPGNTEAFF. DNA of the CDR3: TGCGCCAGCAGCCAAGAGCCCCCAGGGAACACTGAAGCTTTCTTT.

V gene TRBV11-2 combines with J gene TRBJ2-1; 7 bases map to TRBD1. This CDR3 has 13 amino acids. Germline trimming cut 5 bases from V and 6 bases from J; bases unmatched to any gene: 4. Germline V CDR1 and CDR2: SGHAT, FQNNGV. The CDR3 region is CASSPGTVNEQFF. The CDR3 region has the DNA TGTGCCAGCAGCCCCGGGACAGTCAATGAGCAGTTCTTC. Full variable domain (outside the CDR3, taken from reference TRBV11-2 and TRBJ2-1): EAGVAQSPRYKIIEKRQSVAFWCNPISGHATLYWYQQILGQGPKLLIQFQNNGVVDDSQLPKDRFSAERLKGVDSTLKIQPAKLEDSAVYLCASSPGTVNEQFFGPGTRLTVL.

The DNA of the CDR3 is TGCGCCAGCAGCTTGGTTCGGGGTCGCACAGATACGCAGTATTTT. Its translation is CASSLVRGRTDTQYF. V usage is TRBV5-1 and J usage is TRBJ2-3; D possibly corresponds to TRBD2 (5 bases). Trimming shortened V by 0 bases and J by 1 base, and 9 bases separated the two germline ends. CDR1 is SGHRS and CDR2 is YFSETQ in the germline V gene. This CDR3 is built from 15 residues.

V and J are TRBV10-3 and TRBJ2-1; 9 bases match TRBD1. The CDR3 covers 15 residues. The junction had 9 bases not matched to a gene; V was cut back by 6 bases and J by 6 bases. Germline-derived CDR1 and CDR2 are ENHRY and SYGVKD. The CDR3 bases are TGTGCCATCAGGACAGACAGGGGGTTTAGCAATGAGCAGTTCTTC. Amino acids: CAIRTDRGFSNEQFF.

The genes are TRBV21-1 and TRBJ2-7; TRBD2, the table's D call, was not compared with the DNA. TRBV21-1 is a pseudogene locus. This CDR3 comprises 16 residues. For the CDR3, the DNA is TGTGCCAGCAGCAAAGATGCTAGCGGGAACACCTACGAGCAGTACTTC. Translation: CASSKDASGNTYEQYF.

This chain uses TRBV29-1 with TRBJ2-2, with D possibly being TRBD2 (5 bases). V was pared by 1 base and J by 0 bases, with 12 bases between. From germline, CDR1 is SQVTM and CDR2 ANQGSEA. This CDR3 is 16 amino acids long. The CDR3 reads CSVEGTGSTNTGELFF. CDR3 DNA: TGCAGCGTTGAAGGGACTGGGTCAACGAACACCGGGGAGCTGTTTTTT.

J is TRBJ2-4 and V is TRBV27; tentative D call: TRBD2 (5 bases). The CDR3 spans 13 residues. The V end lost 8 bases, the J end lost 11 bases, and 19 bases lay between the germline ends. The germline gives CDR1 MNHEY, CDR2 SMNVEV (reference sequence). The CDR3 nucleotides read TGTGCCAGCGCGGGCACCCCGGTGAGATTTCAGTACTTC. It specifies CASAGTPVRFQYF.